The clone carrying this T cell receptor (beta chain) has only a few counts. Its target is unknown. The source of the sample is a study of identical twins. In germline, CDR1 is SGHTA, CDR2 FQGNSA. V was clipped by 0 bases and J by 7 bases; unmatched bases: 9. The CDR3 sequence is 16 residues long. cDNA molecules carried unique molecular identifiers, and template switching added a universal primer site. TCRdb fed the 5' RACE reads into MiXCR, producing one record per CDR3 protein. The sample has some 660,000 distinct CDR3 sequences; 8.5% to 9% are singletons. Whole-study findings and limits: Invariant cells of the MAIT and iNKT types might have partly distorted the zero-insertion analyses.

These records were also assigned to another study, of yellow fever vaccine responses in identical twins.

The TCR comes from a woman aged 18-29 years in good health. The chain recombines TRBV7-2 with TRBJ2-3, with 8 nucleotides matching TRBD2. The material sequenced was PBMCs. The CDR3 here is CASSLAPSGGGHTQYF. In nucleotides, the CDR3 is TGTGCCAGCAGCTTAGCCCCTAGTGGCGGGGGGCATACGCAGTATTTT.